What follows is one T cell receptor beta chain and its context. The data belong to a study of CD8 T cells in Susac syndrome. The CDR3 is 12 residues long. The germline CDR1 and CDR2 sequences are DFQATT and SNEGSKA (reference sequence). The V segment lost 1 base and the J segment 3 bases; nucleotides outside the gene matches: 0. RNA, at about 0.45 to 1 ug, was reverse transcribed with random hexamers. Coverage of TCR beta CDR3 amplification by immunoSEQ multiplex PCR extended to 54 Vbeta and 13 Jbeta. MiXCR, run by TCRdb on the immunoSEQ multiplex PCR reads, gives a single entry per CDR3 protein. The table records some 80,000 distinct CDR3 sequences, roughly 93% of them present only once.

Sequencing was carried out using CD8+ T cells from PBMCs. The chain uses TRBV20-1 and TRBJ2-7, with 7 bases that match TRBD1. This TCR was sampled from a human donor in good health. The CDR3 nucleotides read TGCAGTGCTAGAGGACAGGGCTACGAGCAGTACGTC. It yields the protein CSARGQGYEQYV.